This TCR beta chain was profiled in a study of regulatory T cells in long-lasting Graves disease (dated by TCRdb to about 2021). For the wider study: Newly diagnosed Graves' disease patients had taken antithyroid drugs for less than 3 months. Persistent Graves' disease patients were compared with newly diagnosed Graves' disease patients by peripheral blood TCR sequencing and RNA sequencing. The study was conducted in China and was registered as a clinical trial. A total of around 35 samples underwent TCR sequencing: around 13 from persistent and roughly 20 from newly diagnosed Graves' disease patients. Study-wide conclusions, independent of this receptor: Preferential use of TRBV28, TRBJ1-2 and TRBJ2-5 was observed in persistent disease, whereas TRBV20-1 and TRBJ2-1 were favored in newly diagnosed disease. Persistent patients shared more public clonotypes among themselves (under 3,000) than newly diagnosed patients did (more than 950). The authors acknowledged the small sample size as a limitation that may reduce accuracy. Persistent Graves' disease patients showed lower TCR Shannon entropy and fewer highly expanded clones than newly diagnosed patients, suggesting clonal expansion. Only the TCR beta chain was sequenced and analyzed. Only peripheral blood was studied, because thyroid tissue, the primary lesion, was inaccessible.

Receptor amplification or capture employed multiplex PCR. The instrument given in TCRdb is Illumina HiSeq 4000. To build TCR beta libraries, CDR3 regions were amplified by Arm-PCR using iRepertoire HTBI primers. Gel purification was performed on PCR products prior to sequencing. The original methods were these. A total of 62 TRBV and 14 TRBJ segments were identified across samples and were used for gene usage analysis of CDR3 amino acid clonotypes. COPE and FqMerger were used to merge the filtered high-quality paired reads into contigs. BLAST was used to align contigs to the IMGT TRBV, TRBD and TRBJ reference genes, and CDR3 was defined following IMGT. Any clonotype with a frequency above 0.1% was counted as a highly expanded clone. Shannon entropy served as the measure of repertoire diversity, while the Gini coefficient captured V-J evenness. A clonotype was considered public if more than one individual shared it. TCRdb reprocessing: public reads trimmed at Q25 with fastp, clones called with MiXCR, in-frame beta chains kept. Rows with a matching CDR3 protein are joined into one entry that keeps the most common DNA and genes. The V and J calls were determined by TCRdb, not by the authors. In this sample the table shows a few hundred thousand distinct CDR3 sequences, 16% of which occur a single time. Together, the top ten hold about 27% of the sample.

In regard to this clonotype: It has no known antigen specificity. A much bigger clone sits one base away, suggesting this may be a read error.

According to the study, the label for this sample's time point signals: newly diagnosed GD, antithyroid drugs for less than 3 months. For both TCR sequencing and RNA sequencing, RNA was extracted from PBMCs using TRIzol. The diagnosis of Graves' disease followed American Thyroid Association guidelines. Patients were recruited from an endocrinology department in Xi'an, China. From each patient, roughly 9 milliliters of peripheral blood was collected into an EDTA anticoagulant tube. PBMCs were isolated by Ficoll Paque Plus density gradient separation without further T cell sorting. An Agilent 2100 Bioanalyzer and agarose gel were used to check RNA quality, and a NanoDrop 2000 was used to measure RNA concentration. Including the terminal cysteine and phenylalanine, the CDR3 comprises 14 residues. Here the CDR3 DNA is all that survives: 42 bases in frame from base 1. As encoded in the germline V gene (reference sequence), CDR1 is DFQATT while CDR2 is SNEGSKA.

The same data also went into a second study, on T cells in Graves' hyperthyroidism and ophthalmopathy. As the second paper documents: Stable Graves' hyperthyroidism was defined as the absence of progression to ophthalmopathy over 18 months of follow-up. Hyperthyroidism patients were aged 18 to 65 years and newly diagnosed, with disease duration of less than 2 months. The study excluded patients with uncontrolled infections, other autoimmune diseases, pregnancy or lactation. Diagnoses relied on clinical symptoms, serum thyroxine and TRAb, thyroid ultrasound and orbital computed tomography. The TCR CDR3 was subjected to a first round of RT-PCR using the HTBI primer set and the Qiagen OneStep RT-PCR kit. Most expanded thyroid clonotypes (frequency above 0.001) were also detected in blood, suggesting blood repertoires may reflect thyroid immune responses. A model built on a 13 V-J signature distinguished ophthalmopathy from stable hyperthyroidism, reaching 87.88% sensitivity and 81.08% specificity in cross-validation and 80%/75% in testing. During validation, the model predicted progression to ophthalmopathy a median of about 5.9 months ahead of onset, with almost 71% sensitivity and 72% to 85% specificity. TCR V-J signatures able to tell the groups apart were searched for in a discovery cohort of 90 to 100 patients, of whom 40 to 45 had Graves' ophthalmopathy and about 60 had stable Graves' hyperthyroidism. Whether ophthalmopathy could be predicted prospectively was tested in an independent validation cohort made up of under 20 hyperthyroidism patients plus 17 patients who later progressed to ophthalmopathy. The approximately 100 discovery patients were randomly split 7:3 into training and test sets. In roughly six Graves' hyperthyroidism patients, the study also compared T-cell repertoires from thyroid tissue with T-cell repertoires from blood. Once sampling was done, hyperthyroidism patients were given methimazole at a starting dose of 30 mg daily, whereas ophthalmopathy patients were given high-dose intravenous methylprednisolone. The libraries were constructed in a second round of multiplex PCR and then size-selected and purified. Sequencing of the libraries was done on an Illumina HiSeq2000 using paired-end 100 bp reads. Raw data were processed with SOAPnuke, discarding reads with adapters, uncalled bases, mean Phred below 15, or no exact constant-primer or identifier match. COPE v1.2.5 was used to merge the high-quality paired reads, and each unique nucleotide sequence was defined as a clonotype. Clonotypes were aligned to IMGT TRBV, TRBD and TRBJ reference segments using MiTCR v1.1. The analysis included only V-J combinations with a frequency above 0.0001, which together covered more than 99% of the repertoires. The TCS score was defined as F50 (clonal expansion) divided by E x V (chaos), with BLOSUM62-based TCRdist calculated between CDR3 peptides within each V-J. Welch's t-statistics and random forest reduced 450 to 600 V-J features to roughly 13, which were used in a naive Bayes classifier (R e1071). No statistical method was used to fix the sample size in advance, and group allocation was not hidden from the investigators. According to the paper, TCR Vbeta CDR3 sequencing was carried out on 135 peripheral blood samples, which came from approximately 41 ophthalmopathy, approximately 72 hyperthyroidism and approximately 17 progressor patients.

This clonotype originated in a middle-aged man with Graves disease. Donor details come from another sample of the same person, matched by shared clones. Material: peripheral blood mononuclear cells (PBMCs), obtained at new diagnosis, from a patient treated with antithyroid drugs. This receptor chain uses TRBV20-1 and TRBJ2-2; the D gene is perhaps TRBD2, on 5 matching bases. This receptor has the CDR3 CSASLRGLTGELVF. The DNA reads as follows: TGCAGTGCTAGTCTGAGAGGGCTCACCGGGGAGCTGGTTTTT.